This T cell receptor (beta chain) was observed in a study of radiotherapy plus CTLA-4 blockade in lung cancer. Study-wide background: There were objective responses in 15% to 20% of patients, and over 25% had disease control.

The germline V and J ends were trimmed by 1 base and 5 bases, with 12 bases remaining between them. Germline V gene sequence: CDR1 MNHEY, CDR2 SVGAGI. This CDR3 region has 15 residues. Participants had chemo-refractory metastatic non-small-cell lung cancer and were treated with focal radiation plus ipilimumab CTLA-4 blockade. Study conclusions and caveats: Blood TCR clones of tumor origin expanded after radiotherapy plus ipilimumab.

Turning to this clone: Its antigen is as yet unknown.

Repertoires were generated with immunoSEQ multiplex PCR, while TCRdb's copy carries only in-frame clones and drops some. The top ten hold 46% of the sample, which has about 15,000 clones, 72% seen once. The sample here was peripheral blood, taken from a patient treated with radiotherapy plus ipilimumab. The chain joins TRBV6-5 to TRBJ1-5, with unresolved D. This receptor was taken from a human donor with non-small cell lung cancer whose response to radiotherapy plus ipilimumab could not be evaluated. CDR3 coding DNA: TGTGCCAGCAGTTACTTGTCCAGGAATGATCAGCCCCAGCATTTT. It translates to CASSYLSRNDQPQHF.